A single sample is the source of the 12 T cell receptor beta chains below, sequenced in a study of shared clonotypes between healthy human individuals. Naive CD8 isolation took CD45RO-negative cells positively selected for CCR7 and excluded terminally differentiated effector memory CD45RA+ cells. TCRdb keeps only in-frame clones here, not all; method: immunoSEQ multiplex PCR. This table has approximately 2,000,000 clones, about 93% appearing once. The sequencing sample was made of naive CD8+ T cells from PBMCs. Receptor source: a man between 18 and 35 years old in good health. Some clones in this sample may be carry-over from other donors' samples.

V and J are TRBV30 and TRBJ1-2, with TRBD1 identical over 9 bases. The CDR3 runs 13 residues. Trimming cost V 3 bases and J 6 bases; bases outside gene matches: 5. CDR1 is GTSNPN, CDR2 SVGIG, per germline (reference sequence). The CDR3 coding sequence is TGTGCCTGGAGGGAGACAGGGGGGGATGGCTACACCTTC. Residues: CAWRETGGDGYTF.

The V call is TRBV27, the J call TRBJ1-2, with 8 bases lining up with TRBD1. The germline gives CDR1 MNHEY, CDR2 SMNVEV (reference sequence). The ends lost 1 base at V and 8 bases at J; junction bases unmatched: 9. This CDR3 has 15 amino acids. The CDR3 DNA reads TGTGCCAGCAGTTTATGGGCCAGGGGGCCGGAGGGCTACACCTTC. It translates to CASSLWARGPEGYTF.

This clone was seen just once. This sample also contains other DNA sequences that code for the same CDR3. The V gene is TRBV27, the J gene TRBJ2-1; D is uncertain. The CDR3 covers 16 residues. Germline V CDR1 and CDR2: MNHEY, SMNVEV (reference sequence). Trimming shortened V by 3 bases and J by 2 bases, and 14 bases separated the two germline ends. The CDR3 reads CASSLGFRPAYNEQFF. The CDR3 nucleotides are TGTGCCAGCAGTTTGGGTTTTAGACCGGCCTACAATGAGCAGTTCTTC.

V is TRBV28 and J is TRBJ1-1, with D unclear. CDR1 MDHEN and CDR2 SYDVKM come from the germline V gene. The CDR3 length is 15 residues. V shed 5 bases and J shed 0 bases, with 13 bases lying between them. CDR3 bases: TGTGCCAGCAGTCCGTTAAACCGGCTGAACACTGAAGCTTTCTTT. Its translation is CASSPLNRLNTEAFF.

CDR3 nucleotides: TGTGCCAGCAGCACCCGGACAGTCGGTTCGGGAAACACCATATATTTT. Translation: CASSTRTVGSGNTIYF. The chain has TRBV7-6 and TRBJ1-3; possibly TRBD1 for D (6 bases). Germline V CDR1 and CDR2: SGHVS, FNYEAQ. CDR3 length: 16 amino acids. Trimming cost V 5 bases and J 4 bases, with 18 bases left between them.

The V call is TRBV5-1, the J call TRBJ2-7; tentatively, D is TRBD1 (6 bases). The CDR3 consists of 16 residues. Germline-derived CDR1 and CDR2 are SGHRS and YFSETQ. Between the trimmed V and J ends, which lost 2 bases and 3 bases, there was a span of 18 bases. As DNA, the CDR3 is TGCGCCAGCAGCTTTACCAGGGACATCGACAGCTACGAGCAGTACTTC. Its translation is CASSFTRDIDSYEQYF.

V usage is TRBV19 and J usage is TRBJ1-5; D unclear. Trimming stripped 7 bases from V and 4 bases from J, with 11 bases between. The CDR3 covers 13 residues. Looked up from germline, CDR1 is LNHDA and CDR2 is SQIVND (reference sequence). The CDR3 spells CASTPAVNQPQHF. In DNA, the CDR3 is TGTGCCAGTACCCCAGCAGTGAATCAGCCCCAGCATTTT.

The chain couples TRBV7-2 to TRBJ2-7; tentatively, D is TRBD2 (6 bases). Trimming took off 5 bases at V and 3 bases at J, with 14 bases between the two ends. Germline CDR1 SGHTA, CDR2 FQGNSA. CDR3 size: 14 residues. CDR3 coding DNA: TGTGCCAGCAGCGACCGGGACTCCGACTACGAGCAGTACTTC. Its translation: CASSDRDSDYEQYF.

The V call is TRBV25-1, the J call TRBJ2-2; D is perhaps TRBD1 or TRBD2 (5 bases each). Per germline, CDR1 MGHDK and CDR2 SYGVNS. The length of the CDR3 is 12 residues. V was shortened by 6 bases and J by 4 bases, with 6 bases between the two germline ends. This CDR3 reads CASRRGTGELFF. The CDR3 region has the DNA TGTGCCAGCAGGAGGGGCACCGGGGAGCTGTTTTTT.

This sequence joins TRBV5-1 and TRBJ2-7; TRBD2 agrees at 8 bases. After removal of 0 bases from V and 2 bases from J, the junction contained 7 bases not matched to a gene. The germline CDR1 and CDR2 sequences are SGHRS and YFSETQ. The CDR3 is 16 residues long. The CDR3: CASSLAIGGRTYEQYF. The CDR3 DNA reads as TGCGCCAGCAGCTTGGCCATTGGCGGGAGGACCTACGAGCAGTACTTC.

The chain recombines TRBV27 with TRBJ2-6; unclear D gene. V gave up 3 bases and J gave up 0 bases, with 6 bases separating them. CDR3 length: 15 amino acids. The germline CDR1 and CDR2 sequences are MNHEY and SMNVEV (reference sequence). CDR3 nucleotides: TGTGCCAGCAGTTTTTCAGTCTCTGGGGCCAACGTCCTGACTTTC. This gives the protein CASSFSVSGANVLTF.

This chain joins TRBV7-6 and TRBJ2-3, with 7 bases lining up with TRBD2. Germline V gene lookup returns CDR1 SGHVS and CDR2 FNYEAQ. V was clipped by 1 base and J by 2 bases; unmatched bases: 9. The length of the CDR3 is 17 residues. CDR3 residues: CASSLGRDYPVTDTQYF. The CDR3 DNA sequence: TGTGCCAGCAGCTTAGGTAGGGACTATCCAGTCACAGATACGCAGTATTTT.